These T cell receptor beta chains were read from a single sample in a study of T cell responses to AZD1222 COVID-19 vaccine. The protocol was immunoSEQ multiplex PCR, while the TCRdb copy is restricted to in-frame clones and leaves out a portion. The sample holds around 130,000 clones, 94% seen once. The source was peripheral blood, collected on day 0 of AZD1222 vaccination. The receptors stem from an adult in good health. CDR3s leave out the opening cysteine and the closing phenylalanine or tryptophan.

TRBJ2-1 | 12 | TRBV27 | ASSPLPATDEQF
TRBJ2-7 | 11 | TRBV29-1 | SVEEGGWNEQY
TRBJ1-2 | 12 | TRBV3-1/TRBV3-2 | ASSQDMTGYGYT
TRBJ1-4 | 13 | TRBV5-4 | ASSPGQATNEKLF
TRBJ1-1 | 13 | TRBV27 | ASSLLVGVGYEAF
TRBJ2-3 | 11 | TRBV3-1/TRBV3-2 | ASSQEGSDTQY
TRBJ2-3 | 17 | TRBV5-6 | ASSLGGWTSGRRADTQY
TRBJ2-2 | 13 | TRBV2 | ASSPPFAGAGELF
TRBJ2-7 | 11 | TRBV27 | ASSVTGPYEQY
TRBJ2-3 | 11 | TRBV28 | ASSLESTDTQY
TRBJ2-7 | 12 | TRBV9 | ASSVGLGRNEQY
TRBJ1-1 | 10 | TRBV12-3/TRBV12-4 | ASSLGNTEAF
TRBJ2-2 | 13 | TRBV15 | ATSRLTGSTGELF
TRBJ1-5 | 14 | TRBV6-1 | ASSEKGFLENQPQH
TRBJ1-4 | 13 | TRBV5-4 | ASSSTVATNEKLF
TRBJ2-1 | 17 | TRBV2 | ASRTKDFSGRNSYNEQF
TRBJ2-2 | 13 | TRBV4-2 | ASSPQAGGTGELF
TRBJ2-5 | 13 | TRBV28 | ASSSGGSGQETQY
TRBJ2-7 | 8 | TRBV30 | AGGGTKQY
TRBJ2-3 | 13 | TRBV28 | ATLGVREGTDTQY
TRBJ2-3 | 13 | TRBV7-2 | ASRPPGTGKDTQY
TRBJ2-7 | 14 | TRBV9 | ASSVDLLAEDYEQY
TRBJ2-1 | 14 | TRBV4-1 | ASSQVIGSSYNEQF
TRBJ1-3 | 11 | TRBV28 | ASSTGHLNTIY
TRBJ2-7 | 12 | TRBV10-3 | AISDRDGSYEQY
TRBJ2-7 | 9 | TRBV10-2 | ASSEGHEQY
TRBJ1-1 | 10 | TRBV7-8 | ASTTVNTEAF
TRBJ1-3 | 11 | TRBV30 | AWSGTIGNTIY
TRBJ1-2 | 11 | TRBV2 | ASSSDANYGYT
TRBJ2-5 | 14 | TRBV11-3 | ASSHPGTGGAETQY
TRBJ1-2 | 12 | TRBV9 | ASSVVGAGYGYT
TRBJ1-2 | 14 | TRBV28 | ASTRGGQGVPYGYT
TRBJ1-2 | 14 | TRBV11-2 | ASSPPGMRANYGYT
TRBJ1-2 | 11 | TRBV9 | ASSPQGVDGYT
TRBJ2-2 | 14 | TRBV30 | AWSRLAGETTGELF
TRBJ1-3 | 18 | TRBV23-1 | ASTHVQHYRGYFSGNTIY
TRBJ2-7 | 12 | TRBV6-5 | ASSYNEPSYEQY
TRBJ1-4 | 13 | TRBV23-1 | ASSHARDREEKLF
TRBJ2-3 | 11 | TRBV24-1 | ATSRGSTDTQY
TRBJ2-4 | 12 | TRBV19 | ASSIVGTFSIQY
TRBJ1-2 | 12 | TRBV6-1 | ASSERGSSNGYT
TRBJ1-1 | 11 | TRBV11-2 | ASSLQGGTEAF
TRBJ2-1 | 12 | TRBV4-1 | ASSQPGRYNEQF
TRBJ1-3 | 11 | TRBV12-3/TRBV12-4 | ASGRHSGNTIY
TRBJ1-2 | 11 | TRBV19 | ASSIEDTYGYT
TRBJ2-1 | 14 | TRBV3-1/TRBV3-2 | ASSPAGTTLRNEQF
TRBJ2-2 | 14 | TRBV3-1/TRBV3-2 | ASSQDLGMRTGELF
TRBJ2-7 | 13 | TRBV29-1 | SVDLGQGASYEQY
TRBJ2-2 | 13 | TRBV27 | ASSLQGWGTGELF
TRBJ1-6 | 12 | TRBV6-5 | ASRAVSYNSPLH
TRBJ2-4 | 14 | TRBV19 | ASSTGTSIGKNIQY
TRBJ1-2 | 14 | TRBV1 | TSSQDPGTSKGGYT
TRBJ1-2 | 10 | TRBV25-1 | ASSEGRAGYT
TRBJ2-1 | 12 | TRBV4-1 | ASSAHATANEQF
TRBJ2-7 | 12 | TRBV5-1 | ASSPATGFHEQY